The T cell receptor beta chain described here comes from a study of siplizumab effects on memory and regulatory T cells. Some 96,000 TCR templates per sample were assayed. The repertoire was sequenced with immunoSEQ multiplex PCR; TCRdb's copy has only in-frame clones and lacks some. This sample yields some 100,000 clones, of which around 95% are seen a single time; 0.031% belongs to the top ten. Broader study findings: Where siplizumab was present, mappable alloreactive CD4+ clones averaged roughly 72% Treg-derived, compared with more than 25% in controls. There appeared to be greater diversity in naive T cells than in memory cells, and naive T cells seemed major contributors to the alloresponse.

Concerning this clone itself: Its antigen remains unidentified.

Trimming removed 5 bases from V and 5 bases from J; junction bases left unmatched: 5. The CDR3 covers 13 residues. Germline assignment: CDR1 SGHVS and CDR2 FNYEAQ. The specimen was naive CD4+ T cells sorted from blood. This chain links TRBV7-6 with TRBJ2-7; TRBD2 aligns across 8 bases. The origin of this receptor is a human donor in good health. This chain's CDR3 is CASSRGGGNEQYF. In DNA form, the CDR3 reads TGTGCCAGCAGCCGCGGCGGGGGGAACGAGCAGTACTTC.